These 8 T cell receptor beta chains originate from one sample sequenced in a study of naive and memory T cell subsets. The study, taken as a whole, reports: Possibly reflecting memory cells re-expressing CD45RA, a few larger clonotypes occurred in naive repertoires, especially CD8.

The beta constant-region primer was an equimolar mix of two oligonucleotides covering TRBC1 and TRBC2. Ligated cDNA was amplified by four rounds of PCR with nested alpha and beta constant-region primers and SP2. TCRdb re-called the UMI-ligation and nested PCR reads with MiXCR, one entry per CDR3 protein. Here the sample spans 90,000 to 120,000 distinct CDR3 sequences, roughly 15% being singletons. These receptors have no identified antigens. The sample taken for sequencing was naive CD8+ T cells from blood. The receptor set was obtained from a human donor in good health.

This clonotype was observed a handful of times. The V call is TRBV4-3, the J call TRBJ2-5; no clear D. This CDR3 region has 15 residues. V was shortened by 3 bases and J by 5 bases, with 16 bases between the two germline ends. The germline V gene encodes CDR1 LGHNA and CDR2 YSLEER. Here the CDR3 DNA reads TGCGCCAGCAGCCACGACCCCCCCTTCGGGGAGACCCAGTACTTC. Its protein is CASSHDPPFGETQYF.

The CDR3 sequence is CATSSGQGLKNIQYF. CDR3 nucleotide sequence: TGTGCCACCAGCAGTGGACAGGGTCTTAAAAACATTCAGTACTTC. This chain links TRBV15 with TRBJ2-4; 8 nucleotides agree with TRBD1. This CDR3 has 15 amino acids. In germline, CDR1 is LNHNV, CDR2 YYDKDF (reference sequence). Trimming at V came to 3 bases and at J to 4 bases, leaving 5 bases not matched to a gene.

This clonotype has more than one count but fewer than ten. The V gene is TRBV4-3, the J gene TRBJ2-3, with a weak D call TRBD2 (5 bases). V lost 1 base to trimming and J lost 2 bases, with 10 bases between them. Germline V gene sequence: CDR1 LGHNA, CDR2 YSLEER. The CDR3 contains 15 residues. CDR3 DNA: TGCGCCAGCAGCCAAGGGACGGGGTACACAGATACGCAGTATTTT. Its translation is CASSQGTGYTDTQYF.

Concerning this clonotype: Being one base from a much bigger clone, this may be a read error. J is TRBJ2-1 and V is TRBV7-2; D is ambiguous. Per germline, CDR1 SGHTA and CDR2 FQGNSA. The CDR3 length is 11 residues. Deletions cut 4 bases from V and 8 bases from J, with 6 bases between. The chain's CDR3 is CASSSRHEQFF. The CDR3 nucleotides are TGTGCCAGCAGCTCACGACATGAGCAGTTCTTC.

This clonotype came up a few times. V gene TRBV13 combines with J gene TRBJ2-7, with a tentative D call TRBD1 (5 bases). This CDR3 is 13 amino acids long. From germline, CDR1 is PRHDT and CDR2 FYEKMQ (reference sequence). The ends were cut back, 5 bases at V and 7 bases at J, with 15 bases in the middle. The DNA for the CDR3 is TGTGCCAGCAGCGGTCGGACAATCCAGGAGCAGTACTTC. Its protein product is CASSGRTIQEQYF.

This clonotype was seen only a few times. The CDR3 spells CASRVSYHTEAFF. The CDR3 nucleotides read TGTGCCAGTCGGGTATCTTACCACACTGAAGCTTTCTTT. The chain joins TRBV6-2 or TRBV6-3 to TRBJ1-1, with D uncertain. The CDR3 spans 13 residues. In germline, CDR1 is MNHEY, CDR2 SVGEGT. Trimming left V 9 bases short and J 3 bases short, with 14 bases between.

This clonotype was recorded many times. This sequence joins TRBV7-9 and TRBJ2-7; 7 bases map to TRBD2. The CDR3 covers 14 residues. The germline V gene has CDR1 SEHNR and CDR2 FQNEAQ (reference sequence). Trimming removed 4 bases from V and 12 bases from J; junction bases left unmatched: 15. The CDR3 sequence is CASSSGRLAGDVYF. CDR3 DNA: TGTGCCAGCAGCTCAGGGCGACTGGCGGGAGACGTGTACTTC.

A few counts support this clonotype. CDR3 in DNA: TGCAGTGCTAGAGGCCCGCTAGCGGGAGTCTACAATGAGCAGTTCTTC. Residues: CSARGPLAGVYNEQFF. The chain uses TRBV20-1 and TRBJ2-1, with 10 bases aligning to TRBD2. After removal of 1 base from V and 3 bases from J, the junction contained 6 bases not matched to a gene. Germline CDR1 reads DFQATT; CDR2 reads SNEGSKA (reference sequence). The CDR3 covers 16 residues.